The next 9 T cell receptor beta chains were all read from a single sample in a study of identical twins. Via MiXCR, TCRdb re-called the 5' RACE reads, giving one row per CDR3 protein. The sample includes 550,000 to 700,000 distinct CDR3 sequences, just under 10% of them seen just once. The sample was also reused in another study, on yellow fever vaccine responses in identical twins.

Input material: PBMCs. The origin of the receptors is a woman between 18 and 30 years old in good health.

This clonotype has ten or more counts. This sequence joins TRBV6-2 or TRBV6-3 and TRBJ2-2; 9 bases map to TRBD2. Trimming removed 2 bases from V and 8 bases from J; junction bases left unmatched: 18. The germline V gene has CDR1 MNHEY and CDR2 SVGEGT. The CDR3 is 19 residues long. CDR3 coding DNA: TGTGCCAGCAGTTACCCCACCCGACATTTAGCGGGAGCAGCTGGGGAGCTGTTTTTT. It codes for CASSYPTRHLAGAAGELFF.

This clonotype was recorded many times. The V call is TRBV28, the J call TRBJ1-2, with a tentative D call TRBD1 (6 bases). The CDR3 spans 13 residues. Germline CDR1 reads MDHEN; CDR2 reads SYDVKM. The V gene lost 5 bases and the J gene lost 3 bases, with 10 bases spanning the gap. CDR3 region: CASSTGPHYGYTF. The CDR3 DNA sequence: TGTGCCAGCAGTACAGGGCCCCACTATGGCTACACCTTC.

This clonotype was counted only a few times. The CDR3 coding sequence is TGTGCCAGCAGCGTCACTAGCACCCCCTACAATGAGCAGTTCTTC. Translated: CASSVTSTPYNEQFF. The chain uses TRBV9 and TRBJ2-1, with a possible D match to TRBD2 (6 bases). V was trimmed by 2 bases and J by 2 bases, leaving 11 bases between them. Germline CDR1 and CDR2: SGDLS and YYNGEE. The CDR3 consists of 15 residues.

The rearrangement uses TRBV5-1 and TRBJ2-2; TRBD2 might be the D (5 bases). Trimming removed 0 bases from V and 5 bases from J, with 11 bases in between. This CDR3 spans 15 amino acids. CDR1 is SGHRS, CDR2 YFSETQ, per germline. As DNA, the CDR3 is TGCGCCAGCAGCTTGGCGAGCGGTCCAACCGGGGAGCTGTTTTTT. Its protein is CASSLASGPTGELFF.

The sample holds many counts of this clonotype. The genes are TRBV14 and TRBJ1-1; D uncertain. Deletions cut 3 bases from V and 1 base from J, with 9 bases between. Germline CDR1 reads SGHDN; CDR2 reads FVKESK. This CDR3 region has 14 residues. Written as DNA, the CDR3 is TGTGCCAGCAGCCATTTAGCGTCGAACACTGAAGCTTTCTTT. Encoded protein: CASSHLASNTEAFF.

There are a few counts of this clonotype. V gene TRBV6-2 or TRBV6-3 combines with J gene TRBJ1-1; tentatively, D is TRBD1 (6 bases). Germline V CDR1 and CDR2: MNHEY, SVGEGT. Trimming shortened V by 2 bases and J by 4 bases, and 11 bases separated the two germline ends. The length of the CDR3 is 14 residues. DNA of the CDR3: TGTGCCAGCAGTTACCCCGGGACAAGCACTGAAGCTTTCTTT. Its protein is CASSYPGTSTEAFF.

This clonotype was counted at least ten times. The gene calls are TRBV5-1 and TRBJ2-3, with 8 positions matching TRBD1. Germline values: CDR1 SGHRS, CDR2 YFSETQ. V gave up 3 bases and J gave up 1 base; unmatched junction bases: 4. The CDR3 is made up of 15 amino acids. The CDR3 here is CASSSGQGGTDTQYF. DNA for the CDR3: TGCGCCAGCAGCTCCGGACAGGGTGGCACAGATACGCAGTATTTT.

The table lists this clonotype with many counts. The CDR3 DNA follows: TGCAGTGCTAGAGATATTTATGGAGTCAACTCGCCTGAAGCTTTCTTT. Translated, it gives CSARDIYGVNSPEAFF. This rearrangement joins TRBV20-1 to TRBJ1-1, with no clear D. CDR1 and CDR2 (germline): DFQATT, SNEGSKA (reference sequence). V lost 0 bases to trimming and J lost 6 bases, with 20 bases between them. CDR3 length equals 16 residues.

This clonotype was counted between two and nine times. The junction departs from germline at one end; a sequencing error may be responsible. This sequence joins TRBV12-3 or TRBV12-4 and TRBJ2-6; no clear D. The CDR3 length is 18 residues. CDR3 nucleotide sequence: TGTGCCCGCAGTTCCTGGCCAGCAAGCTTCTCTGGGGCCAACGTCCTGACTTTC. Translation gives CARSSWPASFSGANVLTF.